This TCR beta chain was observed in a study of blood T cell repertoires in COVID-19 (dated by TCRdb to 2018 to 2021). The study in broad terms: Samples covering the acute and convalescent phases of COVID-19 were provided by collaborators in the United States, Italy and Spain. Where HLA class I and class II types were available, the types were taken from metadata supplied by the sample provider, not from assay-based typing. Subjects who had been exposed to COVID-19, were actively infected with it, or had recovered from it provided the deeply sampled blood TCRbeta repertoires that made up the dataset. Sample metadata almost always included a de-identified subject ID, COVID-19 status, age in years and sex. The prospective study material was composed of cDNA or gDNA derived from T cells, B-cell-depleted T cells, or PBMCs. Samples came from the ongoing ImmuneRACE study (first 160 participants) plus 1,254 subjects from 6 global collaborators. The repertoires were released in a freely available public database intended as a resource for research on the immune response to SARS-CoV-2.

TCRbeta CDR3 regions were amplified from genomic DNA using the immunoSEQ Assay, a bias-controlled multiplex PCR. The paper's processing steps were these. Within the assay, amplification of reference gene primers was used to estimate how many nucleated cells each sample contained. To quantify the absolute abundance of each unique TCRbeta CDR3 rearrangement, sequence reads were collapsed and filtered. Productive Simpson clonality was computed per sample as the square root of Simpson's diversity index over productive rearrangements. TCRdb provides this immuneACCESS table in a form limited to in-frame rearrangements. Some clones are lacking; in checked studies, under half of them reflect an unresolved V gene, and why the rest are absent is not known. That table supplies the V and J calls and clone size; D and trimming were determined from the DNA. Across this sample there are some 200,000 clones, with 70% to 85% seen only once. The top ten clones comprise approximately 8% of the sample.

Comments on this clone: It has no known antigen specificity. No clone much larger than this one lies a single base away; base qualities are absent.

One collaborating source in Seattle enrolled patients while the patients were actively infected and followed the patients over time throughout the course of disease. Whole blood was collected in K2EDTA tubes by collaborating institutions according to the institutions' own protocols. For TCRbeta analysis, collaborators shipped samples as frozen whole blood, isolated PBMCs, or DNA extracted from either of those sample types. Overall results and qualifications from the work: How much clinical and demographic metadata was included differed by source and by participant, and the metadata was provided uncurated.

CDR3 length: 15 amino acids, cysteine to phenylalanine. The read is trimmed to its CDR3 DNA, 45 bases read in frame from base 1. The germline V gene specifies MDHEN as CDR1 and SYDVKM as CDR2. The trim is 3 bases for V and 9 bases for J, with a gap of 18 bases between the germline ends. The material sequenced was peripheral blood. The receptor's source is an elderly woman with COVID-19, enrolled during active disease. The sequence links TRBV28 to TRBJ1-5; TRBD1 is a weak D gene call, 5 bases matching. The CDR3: CASSFEQELLGPQHF. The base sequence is TGTGCCAGCAGTTTCGAACAGGAGCTCTTGGGGCCCCAGCATTTT.